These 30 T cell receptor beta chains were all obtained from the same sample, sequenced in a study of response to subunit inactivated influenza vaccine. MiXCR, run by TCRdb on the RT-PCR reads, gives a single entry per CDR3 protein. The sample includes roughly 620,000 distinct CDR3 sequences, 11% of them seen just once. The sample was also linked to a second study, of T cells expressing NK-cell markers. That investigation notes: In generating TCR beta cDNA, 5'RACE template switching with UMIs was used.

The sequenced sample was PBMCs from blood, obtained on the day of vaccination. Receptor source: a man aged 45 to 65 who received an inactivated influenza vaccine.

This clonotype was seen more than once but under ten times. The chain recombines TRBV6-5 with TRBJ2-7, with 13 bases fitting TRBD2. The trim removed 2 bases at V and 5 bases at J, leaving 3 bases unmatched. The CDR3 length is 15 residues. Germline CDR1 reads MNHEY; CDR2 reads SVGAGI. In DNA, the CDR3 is TGTGCCAGCAGTTACGGGACTAGCGGGGCCAACGAGCAGTACTTC. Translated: CASSYGTSGANEQYF.

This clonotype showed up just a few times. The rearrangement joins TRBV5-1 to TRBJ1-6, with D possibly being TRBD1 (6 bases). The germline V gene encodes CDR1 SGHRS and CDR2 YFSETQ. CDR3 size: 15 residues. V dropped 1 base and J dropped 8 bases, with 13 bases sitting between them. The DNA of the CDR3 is TGCGCCAGCAGCTTGACAGGGCCATTTTATTCACCCCTCCACTTT. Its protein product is CASSLTGPFYSPLHF.

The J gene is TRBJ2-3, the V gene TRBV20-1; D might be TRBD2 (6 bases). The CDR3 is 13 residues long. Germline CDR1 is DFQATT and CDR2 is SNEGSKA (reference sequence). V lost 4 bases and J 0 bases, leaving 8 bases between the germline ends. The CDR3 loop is CSAIGTSTDTQYF. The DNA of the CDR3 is TGCAGTGCTATTGGGACTAGCACAGATACGCAGTATTTT.

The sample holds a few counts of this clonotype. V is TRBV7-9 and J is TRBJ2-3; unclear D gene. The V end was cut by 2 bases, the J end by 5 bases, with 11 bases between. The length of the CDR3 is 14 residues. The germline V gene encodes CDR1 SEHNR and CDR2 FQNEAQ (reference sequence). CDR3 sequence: CASSLRPGRDTQYF. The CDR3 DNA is TGTGCCAGCAGCTTAAGACCAGGACGAGATACGCAGTATTTT.

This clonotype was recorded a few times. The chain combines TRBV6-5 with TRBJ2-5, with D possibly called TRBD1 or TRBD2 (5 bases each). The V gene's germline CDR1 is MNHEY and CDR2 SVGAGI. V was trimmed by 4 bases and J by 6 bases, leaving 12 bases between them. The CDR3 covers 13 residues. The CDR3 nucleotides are TGTGCCAGCAGTTTTCGAGGGGCGAAGACCCAGTACTTC. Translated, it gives CASSFRGAKTQYF.

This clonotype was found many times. The chain's CDR3 is CASSLGTSVETQYF. DNA of the CDR3: TGTGCCAGCAGCTTGGGGACTAGCGTTGAGACCCAGTACTTC. The V gene is TRBV5-4, the J gene TRBJ2-5; TRBD2 agrees at 9 bases. The J segment lost 5 bases and the V segment lost 0 bases, leaving 2 bases of the junction unmatched. The CDR3 runs to 14 residues. Germline CDR1 SGHNT, CDR2 YYREEE (reference sequence).

The CDR3 nucleotides read TGTGCCAGCAGCATAAGGGGACTAGCGGGAGCCCAAGCCGGGGAGCTGTTTTTT. It translates to CASSIRGLAGAQAGELFF. The chain has TRBV7-3 and TRBJ2-2; 14 nucleotides match TRBD2. CDR1 is SGHTA and CDR2 is FQGTGA in the germline V gene. This CDR3 is 18 amino acids long. Trimming removed 5 bases from V and 6 bases from J; junction bases left unmatched: 11.

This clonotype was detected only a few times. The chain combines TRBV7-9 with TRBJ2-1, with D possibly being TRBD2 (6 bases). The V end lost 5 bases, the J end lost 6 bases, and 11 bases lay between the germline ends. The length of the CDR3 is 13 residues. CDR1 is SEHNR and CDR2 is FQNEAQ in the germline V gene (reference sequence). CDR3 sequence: CASSARGTNEQFF. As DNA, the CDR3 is TGTGCCAGCAGCGCCCGGGGGACCAATGAGCAGTTCTTC.

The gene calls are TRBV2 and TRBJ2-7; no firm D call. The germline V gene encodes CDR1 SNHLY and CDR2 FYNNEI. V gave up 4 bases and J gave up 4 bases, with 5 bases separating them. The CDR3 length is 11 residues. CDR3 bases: TGTGCCAGCAGTGCATTTTACGAGCAGTACTTC. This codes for CASSAFYEQYF.

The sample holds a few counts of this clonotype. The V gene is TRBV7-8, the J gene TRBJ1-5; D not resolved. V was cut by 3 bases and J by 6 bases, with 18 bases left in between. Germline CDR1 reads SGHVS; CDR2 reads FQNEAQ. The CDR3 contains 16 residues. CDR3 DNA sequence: TGTGCCAGCAGCTTTCGGCCTAACGAGGGCCCTCAGCCCCAGCATTTT. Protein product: CASSFRPNEGPQPQHF.

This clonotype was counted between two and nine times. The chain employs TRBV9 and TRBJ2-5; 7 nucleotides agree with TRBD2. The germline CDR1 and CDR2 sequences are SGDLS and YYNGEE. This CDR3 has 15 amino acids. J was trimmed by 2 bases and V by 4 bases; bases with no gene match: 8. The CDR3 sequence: CASSPYMGGQETQYF. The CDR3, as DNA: TGTGCCAGCAGCCCATATATGGGGGGGCAAGAGACCCAGTACTTC.

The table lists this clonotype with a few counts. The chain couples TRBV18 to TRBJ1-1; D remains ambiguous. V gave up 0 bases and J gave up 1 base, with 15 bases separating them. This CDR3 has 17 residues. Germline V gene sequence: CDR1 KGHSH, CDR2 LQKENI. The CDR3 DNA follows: TGTGCCAGCTCACCACCAAACCCGCGGAGCAGGAACACTGAAGCTTTCTTT. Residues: CASSPPNPRSRNTEAFF.

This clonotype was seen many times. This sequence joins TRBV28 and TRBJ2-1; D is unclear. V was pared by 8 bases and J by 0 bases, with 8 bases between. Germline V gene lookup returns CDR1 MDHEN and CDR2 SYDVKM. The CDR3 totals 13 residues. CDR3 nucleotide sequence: TGTGCCAGCGGACCGAGCTCCTACAATGAGCAGTTCTTC. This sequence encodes CASGPSSYNEQFF.

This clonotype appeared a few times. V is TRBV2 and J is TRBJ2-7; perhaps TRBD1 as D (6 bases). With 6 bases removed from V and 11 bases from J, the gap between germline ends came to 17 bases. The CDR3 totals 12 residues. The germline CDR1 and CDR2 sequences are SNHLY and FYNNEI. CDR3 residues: CASRLTGPEKYF. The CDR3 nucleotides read TGTGCCAGCAGACTTACAGGGCCCGAAAAGTACTTC.

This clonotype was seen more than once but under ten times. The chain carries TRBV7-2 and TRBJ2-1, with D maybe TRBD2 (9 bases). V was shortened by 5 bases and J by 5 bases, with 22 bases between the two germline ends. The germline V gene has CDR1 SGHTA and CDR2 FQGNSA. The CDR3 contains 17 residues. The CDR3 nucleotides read TGTGCCAGCAGCCGAACAGGGGGACTAGCAGACCACAATGAGCAGTTCTTC. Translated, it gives CASSRTGGLADHNEQFF.

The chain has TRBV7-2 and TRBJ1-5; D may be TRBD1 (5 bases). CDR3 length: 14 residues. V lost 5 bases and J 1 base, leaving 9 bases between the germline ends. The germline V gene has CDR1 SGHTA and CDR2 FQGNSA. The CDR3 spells CASSPKGSNQPQHF. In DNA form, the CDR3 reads TGTGCCAGCAGCCCTAAGGGGAGCAATCAGCCCCAGCATTTT.

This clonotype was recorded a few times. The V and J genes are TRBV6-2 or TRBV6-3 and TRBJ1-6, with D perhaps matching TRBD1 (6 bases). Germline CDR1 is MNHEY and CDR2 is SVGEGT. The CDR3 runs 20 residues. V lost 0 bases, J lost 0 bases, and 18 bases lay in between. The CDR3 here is CASSYSQGDRARSYNSPLHF. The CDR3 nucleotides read TGTGCCAGCAGTTACTCACAGGGAGACCGCGCCCGCTCCTATAATTCACCCCTCCACTTT.

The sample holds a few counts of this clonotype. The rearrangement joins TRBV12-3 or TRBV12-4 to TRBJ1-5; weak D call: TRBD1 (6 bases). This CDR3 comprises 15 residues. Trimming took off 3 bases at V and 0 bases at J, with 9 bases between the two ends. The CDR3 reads CASSLRDTSNQPQHF. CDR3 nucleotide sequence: TGTGCCAGCAGTTTGAGGGACACTAGCAATCAGCCCCAGCATTTT.

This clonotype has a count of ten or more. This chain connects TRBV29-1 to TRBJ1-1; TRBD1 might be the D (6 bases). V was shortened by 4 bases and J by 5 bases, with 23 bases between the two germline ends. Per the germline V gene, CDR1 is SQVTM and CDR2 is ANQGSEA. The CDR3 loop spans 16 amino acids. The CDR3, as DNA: TGCAGCGTTGTCGGTGGGGTAGGGGGGGATCGGACTGAAGCTTTCTTT. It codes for CSVVGGVGGDRTEAFF.

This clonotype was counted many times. As DNA, the CDR3 is TGCAGCGTCCGTGAAGGATTATACAATGAGCAGTTCTTC. Residues: CSVREGLYNEQFF. V and J are TRBV29-1 and TRBJ2-1; D is unclear. The CDR3 sequence is 13 residues long. V was shortened by 6 bases and J by 4 bases, with 13 bases between the two germline ends. Germline-derived CDR1 and CDR2 are SQVTM and ANQGSEA.

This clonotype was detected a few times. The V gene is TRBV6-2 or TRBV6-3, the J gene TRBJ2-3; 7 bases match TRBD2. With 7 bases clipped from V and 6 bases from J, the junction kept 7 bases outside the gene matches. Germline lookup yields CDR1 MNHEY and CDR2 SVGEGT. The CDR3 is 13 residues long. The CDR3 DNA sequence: TGTGCCAGCAAGTGGCGGGAGTTGGATACGCAGTATTTT. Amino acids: CASKWRELDTQYF.

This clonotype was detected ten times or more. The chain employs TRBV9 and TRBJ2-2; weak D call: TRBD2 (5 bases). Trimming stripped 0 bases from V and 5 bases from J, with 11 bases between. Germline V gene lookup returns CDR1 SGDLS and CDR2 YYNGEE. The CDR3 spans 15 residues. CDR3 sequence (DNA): TGTGCCAGCAGCGTAGGGACTCTTCATACCGGGGAGCTGTTTTTT. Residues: CASSVGTLHTGELFF.

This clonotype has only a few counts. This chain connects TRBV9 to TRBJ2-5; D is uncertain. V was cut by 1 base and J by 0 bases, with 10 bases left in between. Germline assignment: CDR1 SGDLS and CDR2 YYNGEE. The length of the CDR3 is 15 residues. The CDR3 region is CASSVNPTYQETQYF. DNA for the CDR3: TGTGCCAGCAGCGTAAACCCAACCTACCAAGAGACCCAGTACTTC.

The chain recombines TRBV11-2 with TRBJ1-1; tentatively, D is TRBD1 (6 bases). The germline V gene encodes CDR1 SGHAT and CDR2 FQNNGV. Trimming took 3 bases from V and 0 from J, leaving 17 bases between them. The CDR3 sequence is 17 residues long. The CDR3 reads CASSLPQRTVMNTEAFF. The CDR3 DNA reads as TGTGCCAGCAGCTTGCCCCAACGGACAGTCATGAACACTGAAGCTTTCTTT.

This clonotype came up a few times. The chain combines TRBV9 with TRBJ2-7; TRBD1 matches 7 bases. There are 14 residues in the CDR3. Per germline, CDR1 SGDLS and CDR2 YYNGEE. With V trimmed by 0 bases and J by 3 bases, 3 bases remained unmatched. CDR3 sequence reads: CASSVGGTDYEQYF. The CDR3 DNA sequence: TGTGCCAGCAGCGTAGGTGGGACAGACTACGAGCAGTACTTC.

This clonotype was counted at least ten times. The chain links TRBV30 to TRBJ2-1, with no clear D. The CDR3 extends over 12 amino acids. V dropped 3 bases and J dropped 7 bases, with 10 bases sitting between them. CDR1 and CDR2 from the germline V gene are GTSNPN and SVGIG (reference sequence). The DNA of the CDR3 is TGTGCCTGGAGAGGCTTTGTTAATGAGCAGTTCTTC. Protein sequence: CAWRGFVNEQFF.

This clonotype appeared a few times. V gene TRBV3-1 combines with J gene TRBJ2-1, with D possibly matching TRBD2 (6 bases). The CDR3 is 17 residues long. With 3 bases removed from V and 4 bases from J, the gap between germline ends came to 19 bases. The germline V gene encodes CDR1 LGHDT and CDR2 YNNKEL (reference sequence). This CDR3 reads CASSQIVGSGWYNEQFF. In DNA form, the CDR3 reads TGTGCCAGCAGCCAGATTGTGGGAAGCGGGTGGTACAATGAGCAGTTCTTC.

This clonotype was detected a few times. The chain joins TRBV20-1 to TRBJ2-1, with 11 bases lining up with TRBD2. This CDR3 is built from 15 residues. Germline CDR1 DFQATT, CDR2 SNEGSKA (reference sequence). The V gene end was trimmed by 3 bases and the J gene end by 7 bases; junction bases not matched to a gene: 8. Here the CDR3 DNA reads TGCAGTGCTAGGGAGTCCGGGACTAGCGGAAATGAGCAGTTCTTC. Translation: CSARESGTSGNEQFF.

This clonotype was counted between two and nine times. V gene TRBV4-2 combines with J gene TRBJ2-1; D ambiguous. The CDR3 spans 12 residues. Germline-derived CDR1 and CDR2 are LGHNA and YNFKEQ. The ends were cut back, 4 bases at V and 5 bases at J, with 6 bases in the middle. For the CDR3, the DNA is TGTGCCAGCAGCCGACTCAACAATGAGCAGTTCTTC. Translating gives CASSRLNNEQFF.

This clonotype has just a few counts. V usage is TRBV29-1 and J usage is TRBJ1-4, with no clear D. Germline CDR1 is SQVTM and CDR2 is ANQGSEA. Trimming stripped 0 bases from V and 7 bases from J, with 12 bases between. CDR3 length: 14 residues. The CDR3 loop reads CSVEDPTGGEKLFF. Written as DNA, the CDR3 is TGCAGCGTTGAAGATCCGACGGGTGGTGAAAAACTGTTTTTT.